This record covers a single T cell receptor (beta chain). Its specificity is not known. A much larger clonotype is one base distant, so this may be a read error. The data stem from a study of tumor and adjacent non-tumor tissue in lung cancer. Points from the study as a whole: In normal lung, the top 100 clones were significantly more dominant than in tumor. TCR diversity was significantly greater in tumor than normal lung tissue. Shorter survival was associated with higher TCR diversity in tumors.

TCRbeta libraries were built with three rounds of nested PCR, modified from ARM-PCR. TCRdb re-called the multiplex PCR reads with MiXCR, one entry per CDR3 protein. This table has roughly 150,000 distinct CDR3 sequences, approximately 70% appearing once. This sample's RNA came from whole unsorted tissue. The CDR3 length is 13 residues. The germline CDR1 and CDR2 sequences are MNHNS and SASEGT. This chain connects TRBV6-1 to TRBJ2-7, with D unresolved. The specimen was lung tumor tissue. The receptor comes from a man between 60 and 75 years old with small cell lung cancer. Here the CDR3 DNA reads TGTGCCAGCAGTGAAGTCGCGGTGGTAGGGAACCACTTC. Translating it yields CASSEVAVVGNHF.